This record concerns one T cell receptor beta chain sequence. The antigen it recognizes is unknown. No quality values exist for individual bases; no much larger clone is one base distant. This specimen comes from a study of T cell repertoires in cytomegalovirus infection (dated by TCRdb to about 2019). For the wider study: The HLA type of each donor mattered for the analysis, because public TCR beta signatures pointed to carriage of CMV infection along with the matching HLA type. General study outcomes and caveats: The ex vivo response was dominated by HLA-C-restricted CMV-specific TCR beta clonotypes, and the single most frequent clonotype in two of eight donors was supplied by these HLA-C-restricted clonotypes. Carriers of CMV infection plus the relevant HLA type were discriminated by the cumulative frequency of public TCR beta family members in the study cohort and in an independent approximately 360-donor cohort.

From the cysteine through the phenylalanine, the CDR3 covers 15 amino acids. Here the CDR3 DNA is all that survives: 45 bases in frame from base 1. CDR1 DFQATT and CDR2 SNEGSKA were looked up in the germline V gene (reference sequence). Trimming takes 0 bases from V and 1 base from J, and the germline ends sit 12 bases apart. The sequencer listed for this sample is Illumina HiSeq 1500. The public reads were reanalyzed by TCRdb: fastp trimming at Q25, MiXCR alignment, in-frame beta chains only. Rows are unified per CDR3 protein, each entry keeping the most common DNA and genes. This sample comprises nearly 450,000 distinct CDR3 sequences, approximately 31% of them detected only once. In total, the top ten clones hold roughly 13% of the sample.

This TCR was sampled from a human donor in good health (CMV status not recorded). Some clones in this sample may be carry-over from other donors' samples. Recombination linked TRBV20-1 to TRBJ1-1; the D gene is perhaps TRBD1, on 5 matching bases. The material sequenced was PBMCs. The CDR3 corresponds to CSARDPPGPNTEAFF. The base sequence is TGCAGTGCTAGAGATCCCCCGGGACCGAACACTGAAGCTTTCTTT.